What follows are 21 T cell receptor beta chains derived from one specimen sequenced in a study of T cell responses to AZD1222 COVID-19 vaccine. Measured with immunoSEQ multiplex PCR; TCRdb has only the in-frame clones, and not every one. Here the sample spans 110,000 or so clones, around nine tenths being singletons. This specimen was peripheral blood, taken 28 days after the second dose of the MenACWY control vaccine. The origin of the receptors is an adult who received the MenACWY meningococcal vaccine as a control.

This clone was found once. This chain connects TRBV6-1 to TRBJ1-1; D call uncertain. V lost 2 bases and J 4 bases, leaving 14 bases between the germline ends. Germline CDR1 and CDR2: MNHNS and SASEGT. This CDR3 has 15 amino acids. The CDR3 nucleotides read TGTGCCAGCAGTGAATCGACGACTAGGGCCACTGAAGCTTTCTTT. It specifies CASSESTTRATEAFF.

The V and J genes are TRBV29-1 and TRBJ1-2, with D tentatively TRBD1 (5 bases). CDR3 size: 11 residues. V was shortened by 7 bases and J by 13 bases, with 19 bases between the two germline ends. Germline CDR1 SQVTM, CDR2 ANQGSEA. For the CDR3, the DNA is TGCAGCGCGCGCTTTCGGGACGCATCCACCTTC. Translation gives CSARFRDASTF.

V and J are TRBV6-2 or TRBV6-3 and TRBJ2-7, with a tentative D call TRBD2 (5 bases). This CDR3 is 18 amino acids long. Germline CDR1 is MNHEY and CDR2 is SVGEGT. V was trimmed by 0 bases and J by 2 bases, leaving 20 bases between them. The CDR3 nucleotides read TGTGCCAGCAGTTACTCGCGGGCGCGGCTAGCTAGGGCCTACGAGCAGTACTTC. Residues: CASSYSRARLARAYEQYF.

The count of this clone is one. The gene calls are TRBV11-2 and TRBJ2-5; D may correspond to TRBD1 or TRBD2 (5 bases each). The CDR3 consists of 13 residues. CDR1 is SGHAT, CDR2 FQNNGV, per germline. V shed 3 bases and J shed 4 bases, with 9 bases lying between them. The CDR3 region is CASSFGAGETQYF. The CDR3 DNA sequence: TGTGCCAGCAGCTTCGGGGCCGGAGAGACCCAGTACTTC.

This chain connects TRBV28 to TRBJ2-2; the D gene is possibly TRBD2 (6 bases). The germline gives CDR1 MDHEN, CDR2 SYDVKM. The V end lost 7 bases, the J end lost 3 bases, and 18 bases lay between the germline ends. The CDR3 sequence is 16 residues long. The CDR3 reads CASTSRRGGDTGELFF. The CDR3 nucleotides read TGTGCCAGCACCTCAAGGCGGGGTGGTGACACCGGGGAGCTGTTTTTT.

The chain combines TRBV11-1 with TRBJ2-3; 9 nucleotides align to TRBD2. With 3 bases clipped from V and 6 bases from J, the junction kept 7 bases outside the gene matches. The V gene's germline CDR1 is SGHAT and CDR2 FQDESV (reference sequence). This CDR3 has 15 amino acids. The CDR3 DNA reads as TGTGCCAGCAGCTTGGTAGGCGGGAGGGAGGATACGCAGTATTTT. Translation: CASSLVGGREDTQYF. Full variable domain (missing parts from reference TRBV11-1 and TRBJ2-3): EAEVAQSPRYKITEKSQAVAFWCDPISGHATLYWYRQILGQGPELLVQFQDESVVDDSQLPKDRFSAERLKGVDSTLKIQPAELGDSAMYLCASSLVGGREDTQYFGPGTRLTVL.

The CDR3 loop reads CASSLDRSFGDTQYF. DNA for the CDR3: TGTGCCAGCAGCTTAGACCGGAGTTTCGGGGATACGCAGTATTTT. This chain uses TRBV11-2 with TRBJ2-3, with D uncertain. Germline CDR1 SGHAT, CDR2 FQNNGV. V lost 0 bases, J lost 6 bases, and 13 bases lay in between. The length of the CDR3 is 15 residues.

V usage is TRBV12-3 or TRBV12-4 and J usage is TRBJ2-7; tentatively, D is TRBD2 (6 bases). CDR3 size: 13 residues. Trimming shortened V by 3 bases and J by 12 bases, and 18 bases separated the two germline ends. This chain's CDR3 is CASSFGQGLPSYF. CDR3 DNA sequence: TGTGCCAGCAGTTTTGGTCAGGGACTGCCCTCGTACTTC.

This chain links TRBV7-9 with TRBJ1-1, with 7 bases fitting TRBD1. This CDR3 is built from 15 residues. CDR1 is SEHNR and CDR2 is FQNEAQ in the germline V gene (reference sequence). V gave up 4 bases and J gave up 1 base; unmatched junction bases: 6. The chain's CDR3 is CASSYRGLGNTEAFF. The CDR3 DNA reads as TGTGCCAGCAGCTACAGGGGTCTTGGGAACACTGAAGCTTTCTTT.

The V gene is TRBV6-5, the J gene TRBJ2-2; D uncertain. CDR1 and CDR2 from the germline V gene are MNHEY and SVGAGI. The V gene lost 0 bases and the J gene lost 2 bases, with 4 bases spanning the gap. CDR3 length: 14 amino acids. DNA for the CDR3: TGTGCCAGCAGTTACTCAGGAAACACCGGGGAGCTGTTTTTT. Protein sequence: CASSYSGNTGELFF.

This clone was seen a few times. This chain uses TRBV11-3 with TRBJ2-3; a possible D gene is TRBD1 (6 bases). This CDR3 is 13 amino acids long. V lost 5 bases, J lost 8 bases, and 14 bases lay in between. Germline V gene lookup returns CDR1 SGHNT and CDR2 YENEEA. CDR3 DNA: TGTGCCAGCAGCCTACAAATAGGGGGTACGCAGTATTTT. Residues: CASSLQIGGTQYF.

The gene calls are TRBV6-5 and TRBJ2-1; D is uncertain. From germline, CDR1 is MNHEY and CDR2 SVGAGI. The length of the CDR3 is 13 residues. Deletions cut 6 bases from V and 12 bases from J, with 18 bases between. The CDR3: CASSDGPTGLQFF. In DNA, the CDR3 is TGTGCCAGCAGCGACGGACCGACTGGTTTGCAGTTCTTC.

The chain is built from TRBV7-9 and TRBJ2-5; D remains unclear. The V gene lost 2 bases and the J gene lost 2 bases, with 15 bases spanning the gap. CDR1 SEHNR and CDR2 FQNEAQ come from the germline V gene (reference sequence). The CDR3 has 16 residues. CDR3 region: CASSLPQTTSQETQYF. CDR3 DNA: TGTGCCAGCAGCTTACCCCAGACAACCTCGCAAGAGACCCAGTACTTC.

This chain links TRBV6-5 with TRBJ2-2; D is unresolved. This CDR3 has 12 amino acids. The V end lost 5 bases, the J end lost 6 bases, and 7 bases lay between the germline ends. Germline V gene data show CDR1 as MNHEY and CDR2 as SVGAGI. The CDR3: CASSPIPGELFF. Here the CDR3 DNA reads TGTGCCAGCAGTCCCATCCCCGGGGAGCTGTTTTTT.

The chain carries TRBV15 and TRBJ2-5; weak D call: TRBD1 (6 bases). V was cut by 3 bases and J by 4 bases, with 15 bases left in between. The length of the CDR3 is 15 residues. CDR1 is LNHNV, CDR2 YYDKDF, per germline (reference sequence). The CDR3 coding sequence is TGTGCCACCAGCAGGGGCAGGGGTGTTGGAGAGACCCAGTACTTC. The encoded protein is CATSRGRGVGETQYF.

The gene calls are TRBV6-5 and TRBJ1-1, with D perhaps matching TRBD1 (5 bases). The CDR3 runs to 16 residues. Trimming took 0 bases from V and 6 from J, leaving 17 bases between them. Germline V CDR1 and CDR2: MNHEY, SVGAGI. The CDR3 DNA is TGTGCCAGCAGTTACTCTCAGGGAAGGGTTGGCGCTGAAGCTTTCTTT. Translating gives CASSYSQGRVGAEAFF.

The chain couples TRBV6-5 to TRBJ2-7; D is uncertain. Germline V gene lookup returns CDR1 MNHEY and CDR2 SVGAGI. This CDR3 has 15 residues. V dropped 2 bases and J dropped 5 bases, with 16 bases sitting between them. The CDR3: CASSYADGSPHEQYF. DNA of the CDR3: TGTGCCAGCAGTTACGCGGACGGATCCCCTCACGAGCAGTACTTC.

The genes are TRBV18 and TRBJ1-4; D is perhaps TRBD1 (6 bases). Trimming pared 2 bases from V and 0 bases from J, leaving 13 bases between. This CDR3 is built from 17 residues. CDR1 is KGHSH, CDR2 LQKENI, per germline. The CDR3 DNA follows: TGTGCCAGCTCACCAGTGGACCCAGGGGCAACTAATGAAAAACTGTTTTTT. This gives the protein CASSPVDPGATNEKLFF.

The CDR3 sequence is CASSQDVIHTGATYNEQFF. The CDR3 DNA reads TGTGCCAGCAGCCAAGATGTTATCCACACAGGGGCGACTTACAATGAGCAGTTCTTC. This chain joins TRBV4-2 and TRBJ2-1; 7 bases agree with TRBD1. The CDR3 is made up of 19 amino acids. Germline CDR1 reads LGHNA; CDR2 reads YNFKEQ. The J segment lost 4 bases and the V segment lost 0 bases, leaving 15 bases of the junction unmatched.

The rearrangement joins TRBV4-2 to TRBJ2-5; perhaps TRBD1 as D (5 bases). Germline CDR1 LGHNA, CDR2 YNFKEQ. The V end lost 0 bases, the J end lost 3 bases, and 5 bases lay between the germline ends. The CDR3 sequence is 13 residues long. CDR3 in DNA: TGTGCCAGCAGCCAAGACAGGGAAGAGACCCAGTACTTC. It codes for CASSQDREETQYF.

This clone showed up just a few times. Other DNA sequences of this sample code for an identical CDR3. The CDR3 DNA is TGTGCCAGCAGTTTTGGGGGGTCCACCGGGGAGCTGTTTTTT. It yields the protein CASSFGGSTGELFF. The rearrangement links TRBV27 to TRBJ2-2; D might be TRBD2 (6 bases). V lost 3 bases and J lost 4, with 9 bases in between. This CDR3 contains 14 residues. Germline CDR1 MNHEY, CDR2 SMNVEV (reference sequence).